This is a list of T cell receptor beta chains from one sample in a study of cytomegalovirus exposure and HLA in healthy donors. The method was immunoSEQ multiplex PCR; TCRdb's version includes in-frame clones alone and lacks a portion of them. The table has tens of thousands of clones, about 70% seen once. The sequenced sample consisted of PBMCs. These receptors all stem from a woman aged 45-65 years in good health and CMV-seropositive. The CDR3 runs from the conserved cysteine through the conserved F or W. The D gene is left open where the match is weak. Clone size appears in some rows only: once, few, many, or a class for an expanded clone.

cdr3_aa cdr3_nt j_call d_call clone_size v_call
CASSPGLAGSTDTQYF TGTGCCAGCTCACCGGGACTAGCGGGGAGCACAGATACGCAGTATTTT TRBJ2-3 TRBD2 . TRBV18
CASSLGGLPTDTQYF TGTGCCAGCAGCTTAGGAGGACTCCCCACAGATACGCAGTATTTT TRBJ2-3 . . TRBV7-2
CASSRGGRETQYF TGTGCCAGCAGCCGCGGGGGGCGGGAGACCCAGTACTTC TRBJ2-5 TRBD2 once TRBV7-2
CASSIQGQANIQYF TGTGCCAGCAGTATACAGGGGCAGGCGAACATTCAGTACTTC TRBJ2-4 TRBD1 . TRBV7-9
CASRARESLYEQYF TGTGCCAGCAGGGCCCGGGAGAGCCTCTACGAGCAGTACTTC TRBJ2-7 . . TRBV6-1
CASSAGLHNEQFF TGTGCCAGCTCAGCCGGACTGCACAATGAGCAGTTCTTC TRBJ2-1 . . TRBV18
CASSTRYGYTF TGTGCCAGCAGCACCAGATATGGCTACACCTTC TRBJ1-2 . . TRBV28
CASSDPGLAGRSSEQYF TGTGCCAGCAGTGACCCGGGACTAGCGGGTCGTTCTAGCGAGCAGTACTTC TRBJ2-7 TRBD2 . TRBV2
CASSSTSGYEQYF TGTGCCAGCAGCTCGACTAGCGGCTACGAGCAGTACTTC TRBJ2-7 TRBD2 few TRBV7-9
CASSLSQGETQYF TGTGCCAGCAGCTTATCGCAGGGAGAGACCCAGTACTTC TRBJ2-5 . . TRBV7-7
CASSQRGLAGTDTQYF TGTGCCAGCAGCCAACGGGGACTAGCGGGGACAGATACGCAGTATTTT TRBJ2-3 TRBD2 . TRBV4-2
CASIPPGQGHQPQHF TGTGCCAGCATCCCCCCCGGACAGGGCCATCAGCCCCAGCATTTT TRBJ1-5 TRBD1 . TRBV5-8
CASSPDLYGYTF TGTGCCAGCTCACCCGACTTGTATGGCTACACCTTC TRBJ1-2 . . TRBV18
CAISSGKGGNQPQHF TGTGCCATCAGTAGTGGTAAGGGGGGGAATCAGCCCCAGCATTTT TRBJ1-5 . . TRBV10-3
CASSLEYGYNEQFF TGCGCCAGCAGCTTGGAGTACGGGTACAATGAGCAGTTCTTC TRBJ2-1 . . TRBV5-1
CASSLGSSYEQYF TGTGCCAGCAGTTTGGGGAGCTCCTACGAGCAGTACTTC TRBJ2-7 . few TRBV28
CASSVAGQGDGNTIYF TGTGCCAGCAGCGTAGCGGGACAGGGGGACGGAAACACCATATATTTT TRBJ1-3 TRBD1 . TRBV9
CASSGTGGETQYF TGTGCCAGCAGTGGGACGGGAGGGGAGACCCAGTACTTC TRBJ2-5 TRBD2 . TRBV25-1
CATSRPGQGYGYTF TGTGCCACCAGCAGACCTGGACAGGGCTATGGCTACACCTTC TRBJ1-2 TRBD1 . TRBV15
CATSGHSGGTDTQYF TGTGCCACCAGCGGCCATAGCGGTGGCACAGATACGCAGTATTTT TRBJ2-3 . . TRBV15
CASSLGRGTNEKLFF TGCGCCAGCAGCTTGGGACGGGGAACTAATGAAAAACTGTTTTTT TRBJ1-4 . . TRBV5-1
CASRAGSGELFF TGTGCCAGCAGGGCAGGGTCCGGGGAGCTGTTTTTT TRBJ2-2 . few TRBV2
CASSLGTGHGGPQHF TGTGCCAGCAGCCTCGGGACAGGGCACGGGGGGCCCCAGCATTTT TRBJ1-5 TRBD1 . TRBV7-6
CASSLGARSNEKLFF TGCGCCAGCAGCTTGGGGGCAAGGTCTAATGAAAAACTGTTTTTT TRBJ1-4 . . TRBV5-1
CASSHPGTASYEQYF TGCGCCAGCAGTCACCCCGGGACAGCCTCCTACGAGCAGTACTTC TRBJ2-7 TRBD1 . TRBV23-1
CASSPYQETQYF TGTGCCAGCAGCCCGTACCAAGAGACCCAGTACTTC TRBJ2-5 . . TRBV7-2
CASRTGGGSSGELFF TGTGCCAGCAGGACAGGGGGGGGGAGCTCCGGGGAGCTGTTTTTT TRBJ2-2 TRBD1 . TRBV6-5
CASSPASEGREQFF TGTGCCAGCAGCCCCGCTAGCGAGGGACGTGAGCAGTTCTTC TRBJ2-1 . few TRBV7-3
CASSPEGLAGSNEQFF TGTGCCAGCAGCCCAGAGGGACTAGCGGGTAGCAATGAGCAGTTCTTC TRBJ2-1 TRBD2 . TRBV5-4
CAWSGTPGLASYEQYF TGTGCCTGGAGTGGTACTCCGGGACTAGCGAGCTACGAGCAGTACTTC TRBJ2-7 TRBD2 once TRBV30
CASGWAGDTEAFF TGTGCTAGTGGTTGGGCCGGTGACACTGAAGCTTTCTTT TRBJ1-1 . once TRBV12-5
CASRQPGTGIAGYTF TGTGCCAGCAGGCAACCCGGGACAGGGATTGCTGGCTACACCTTC TRBJ1-2 TRBD1 . TRBV5-4
CASSPTGTAYSNQPQHF TGTGCCAGCTCACCTACCGGGACAGCCTATAGCAATCAGCCCCAGCATTTT TRBJ1-5 TRBD1 . TRBV18
CASSLHLGREDYEQYF TGTGCCAGCAGTTTACACCTTGGGCGGGAGGACTACGAGCAGTACTTC TRBJ2-7 TRBD2 . TRBV28
CASSLTGGGEKLFF TGTGCCAGCAGCTTAACAGGGGGAGGTGAAAAACTGTTTTTT TRBJ1-4 TRBD1 . TRBV7-2
CASSVRGQGLDTEAFF TGTGCCAGCAGCGTACGGGGACAGGGGTTGGACACTGAAGCTTTCTTT TRBJ1-1 TRBD1 . TRBV7-9
CASMYRGHNYGYTF TGTGCCAGCATGTACAGGGGGCATAACTATGGCTACACCTTC TRBJ1-2 TRBD1 . TRBV2
CASSPKGRLEINEQFF TGTGCCAGCTCACCTAAGGGAAGACTAGAGATCAATGAGCAGTTCTTC TRBJ2-1 . . TRBV18
CSVGGGGEQFF TGCAGCGTTGGGGGGGGTGGTGAGCAGTTCTTC TRBJ2-1 TRBD2 once TRBV29-1
CASTLGAEQFF TGTGCCAGCACCCTAGGGGCGGAGCAGTTCTTC TRBJ2-1 . once TRBV7-9
CASSLGGAGEAFF TGTGCCAGCAGTTTAGGAGGGGCAGGGGAAGCTTTCTTT TRBJ1-1 . once TRBV28